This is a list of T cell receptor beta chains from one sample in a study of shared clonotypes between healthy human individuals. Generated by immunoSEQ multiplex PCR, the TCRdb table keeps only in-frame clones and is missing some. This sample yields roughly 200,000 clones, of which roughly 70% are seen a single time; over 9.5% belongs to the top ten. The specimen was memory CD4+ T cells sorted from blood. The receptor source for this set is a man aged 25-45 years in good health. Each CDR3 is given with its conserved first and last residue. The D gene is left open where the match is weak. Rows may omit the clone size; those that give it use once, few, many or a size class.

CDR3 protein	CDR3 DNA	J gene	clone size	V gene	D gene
CASSNGAGGPNTGELFF	TGCGCCAGCAGCAATGGAGCGGGAGGGCCGAACACCGGGGAGCTGTTTTTT	TRBJ2-2	-	TRBV5-1	TRBD2
CASSEVRGSHQPQHF	TGTGCCAGCAGTGAAGTCCGGGGATCTCATCAGCCCCAGCATTTT	TRBJ1-5	-	TRBV2	-
CASSQGPEFEAFF	TGTGCCAGCTCACAGGGACCAGAGTTTGAAGCTTTCTTT	TRBJ1-1	-	TRBV18	-
CASSYPGLAGGPNSYEQYF	TGTGCCAGCAGCTACCCGGGACTAGCGGGAGGGCCGAACTCCTACGAGCAGTACTTC	TRBJ2-7	-	TRBV11-2	TRBD2
CASSFSGGGYEQYF	TGTGCCAGCAGTTTCTCCGGGGGGGGCTACGAGCAGTACTTC	TRBJ2-7	-	TRBV27	TRBD2
CASSEQGLDNEKLFF	TGTGCCAGCAGTGAGCAGGGGCTTGATAATGAAAAACTGTTTTTT	TRBJ1-4	-	TRBV2	-
CASSPEAVYGYTF	TGTGCCAGCAGCCCAGAGGCGGTCTATGGCTACACCTTC	TRBJ1-2	-	TRBV11-2	-
CASTPGQSTNEKLFF	TGCGCCAGTACGCCGGGACAGTCAACTAATGAAAAACTGTTTTTT	TRBJ1-4	few	TRBV5-1	TRBD1
CASTWAVGQQETQYF	TGCGCCAGCACTTGGGCGGTTGGACAACAAGAGACCCAGTACTTC	TRBJ2-5	-	TRBV5-1	-
CASSVAAGRGEQYF	TGTGCCAGCAGCGTAGCCGCGGGACGGGGCGAGCAGTACTTC	TRBJ2-7	-	TRBV9	-
CASHKTDIQYF	TGTGCCAGCCATAAAACGGACATTCAGTACTTC	TRBJ2-4	-	TRBV2	-
CASSLFLVVEAFF	TGTGCCAGCAGCTTGTTCCTTGTAGTAGAAGCTTTCTTT	TRBJ1-1	-	TRBV5-6	-
CASGLATSTDPDTQYF	TGTGCTAGTGGTTTGGCAACGTCGACTGATCCAGATACGCAGTATTTT	TRBJ2-3	-	TRBV12-5	-
CASSLWSRDTEAFF	TGTGCCAGCAGTTTGTGGTCCAGGGACACTGAAGCTTTCTTT	TRBJ1-1	few	TRBV27	-
CASSSPPSSHPRHNEQFF	TGTGCCAGCAGCTCGCCCCCGTCTTCCCACCCTCGTCACAATGAGCAGTTCTTC	TRBJ2-1	-	TRBV7-9	-
CASSKRRHKGHTEAFF	TGTGCCAGCAGCAAAAGGAGGCATAAGGGGCACACTGAAGCTTTCTTT	TRBJ1-1	few	TRBV21-1	-
CASSQLDLIAGANIQYF	TGCGCCAGCAGCCAATTAGACTTGATAGCGGGAGCAAACATTCAGTACTTC	TRBJ2-4	-	TRBV4-1	TRBD2
CASSLAVLNTEAFF	TGCGCCAGCAGCTTGGCCGTTCTGAACACTGAAGCTTTCTTT	TRBJ1-1	-	TRBV5-1	-
CASSSVRGSNQPQHF	TGTGCCAGCAGTTCTGTCCGGGGAAGCAATCAGCCCCAGCATTTT	TRBJ1-5	-	TRBV6-6	-
CASRPTGTGELFF	TGTGCCAGCAGACCCACAGGTACCGGGGAGCTGTTTTTT	TRBJ2-2	-	TRBV11-3	-
CASSPTGGSGYTF	TGTGCCAGCTCACCGACAGGGGGCTCAGGCTACACCTTC	TRBJ1-2	-	TRBV18	TRBD1
CASSPGGLGGYTF	TGTGCCAGCAGCCCAGGGGGTTTGGGTGGCTACACCTTC	TRBJ1-2	-	TRBV6-1	TRBD1
CASSPGQGVHNEQFF	TGTGCCAGCAGCCCAGGACAGGGGGTCCACAATGAGCAGTTCTTC	TRBJ2-1	-	TRBV7-8	TRBD1
CASSLGGTPNTEAFF	TGCGCCAGCAGCTTGGGTGGGACACCGAACACTGAAGCTTTCTTT	TRBJ1-1	-	TRBV5-1	-
CASSDTGLYEQYF	TGCGCCAGCAGTGATACAGGTCTGTACGAGCAGTACTTC	TRBJ2-7	-	TRBV10-1	-
CASSPSGGTDTQYF	TGTGCCAGCAGTCCTTCGGGGGGGACAGATACGCAGTATTTT	TRBJ2-3	-	TRBV2	TRBD2
CASSGRTGGTDTQYF	TGCGCCAGCAGCGGAAGGACAGGGGGTACAGATACGCAGTATTTT	TRBJ2-3	-	TRBV10-2	TRBD1
CASSPQFWPADYGYTF	TGTGCCAGTAGTCCCCAGTTTTGGCCGGCAGACTATGGCTACACCTTC	TRBJ1-2	-	TRBV19	-
CASSGRDRLGYNEQFF	TGTGCCAGCAGCGGGAGGGACAGGTTGGGCTACAATGAGCAGTTCTTC	TRBJ2-1	medium-sized	TRBV11-3	-
CASSESRTPFEQPQHF	TGTGCCAGCAGTGAATCTCGGACACCGTTCGAGCAGCCCCAGCATTTT	TRBJ1-5	-	TRBV25-1	-
CASSIVGAKSEAFF	TGTGCCAGTAGTATAGTGGGGGCAAAGTCTGAAGCTTTCTTT	TRBJ1-1	-	TRBV19	-
CASSALTRAYEQYF	TGTGCCAGCAGCGCGCTCACGAGGGCCTACGAGCAGTACTTC	TRBJ2-7	few	TRBV11-2	-
CASSELTGAQPQHF	TGTGCCAGCAGTGAACTGACAGGGGCGCAGCCCCAGCATTTT	TRBJ1-5	-	TRBV2	TRBD1
CASSRLVYYGYTF	TGTGCCAGCAGTCGACTGGTTTATTATGGCTACACCTTC	TRBJ1-2	-	TRBV6-6	-
CASSPAGQVAYGYTF	TGTGCCAGCAGCCCCGCTGGACAGGTTGCTTATGGCTACACCTTC	TRBJ1-2	-	TRBV5-5	TRBD1
CASSRAALGTGELFF	TGCGCCAGCAGCCGAGCGGCCCTGGGAACCGGGGAGCTGTTTTTT	TRBJ2-2	-	TRBV4-1	-
CASSFSQSRADTQYF	TGCGCCAGCAGCTTCTCTCAGTCGAGGGCAGATACGCAGTATTTT	TRBJ2-3	-	TRBV5-1	-
CASSSPGEAGRSYEQYF	TGTGCCAGCTCCTCGCCGGGAGAGGCAGGGAGGAGCTACGAGCAGTACTTC	TRBJ2-7	once	TRBV28	-
CASSASQGQGNTEAFF	TGTGCCAGCAGCGCGTCCCAAGGACAGGGGAACACTGAAGCTTTCTTT	TRBJ1-1	few	TRBV11-2	TRBD1
CASSQDLAPPYEQYF	TGCGCCAGCAGCCAAGACCTAGCCCCTCCCTACGAGCAGTACTTC	TRBJ2-7	few	TRBV4-1	-